The clone carrying this TCR beta chain was seen many times. This entry belongs to a study of T cells in Graves' hyperthyroidism and ophthalmopathy. Researchers took RNA transcripts and amplified the TCR beta CDR3 regions from them. First-round RT-PCR with HTBI primers amplified the TCR CDR3 region. TCRdb recomputed calls from the multiplex PCR reads with MiXCR, one row per CDR3 protein. The sample has roughly 660,000 distinct CDR3 sequences, around a sixth seen once. The CDR3 totals 14 residues. Trimming shortened V by 3 bases and J by 1 base, and 9 bases separated the two germline ends. Germline CDR1 MDHEN, CDR2 SYDVKM.

Sequenced input: blood. The rearrangement joins TRBV28 to TRBJ1-2; the D gene is possibly TRBD1 (6 bases). The sequence derives from a man aged 45-65 years with Graves' hyperthyroidism. The CDR3 region is CASSLQGSNYGYTF. The CDR3 DNA follows: TGTGCCAGCAGTTTGCAGGGGAGTAACTATGGCTACACCTTC.